These 2 T cell receptor beta chains originate from one sample sequenced in a study of OX40 agonist ivuxolimab in advanced cancers. TCRdb's table, derived via immunoSEQ multiplex PCR, lists solely in-frame clones and lacks some. The table records tens of thousands of clones, 88% of them present only once. Here the sequenced sample was CD4+ or CD8+ T cells sorted from blood, taken in a trial of the OX40 agonist ivuxolimab. The receptor source for this set is an adult with an advanced solid tumor such as melanoma, head and neck, liver or kidney cancer.

The chain uses TRBV28 and TRBJ2-5; 10 positions match TRBD1. V shed 9 bases, J shed 5 bases, and the junction held 9 bases outside the gene matches. CDR3 length: 14 residues. Germline CDR1 is MDHEN and CDR2 is SYDVKM. In nucleotides, the CDR3 is TGTGCCAGTTCCTTGACAGGGGGCCGGGAGACCCAGTACTTC. As protein: CASSLTGGRETQYF.

V is TRBV7-3 and J is TRBJ2-6; D ambiguous. Trimming removed 1 base from V and 1 base from J, with 14 bases in between. CDR3 length equals 18 residues. Germline CDR1 is SGHTA and CDR2 is FQGTGA. The CDR3: CASSLKGTVKSGANVLTF. CDR3 bases: TGTGCCAGCAGCTTAAAGGGCACCGTAAAGTCTGGGGCCAACGTCCTGACTTTC.